These T cell receptor beta chains were read from a single sample in a study of T cell responses to AZD1222 COVID-19 vaccine. Libraries were prepared by immunoSEQ multiplex PCR; TCRdb keeps only in-frame clonotypes and omits some of them. The table records roughly 120,000 clones, about 93% of them present only once. This material consisted of peripheral blood, taken 28 days after the second AZD1222 dose. These receptors originate from an adult who received the AZD1222 COVID-19 vaccine. Both conserved end residues are trimmed from each CDR3. Each record gives: J gene, V gene, clone size, CDR3 protein. Clone sizes are given selectively: once, few, many, or a class where the clone is expanded.

j_gene: TRBJ1-1; v_gene: TRBV7-9; abundance: NA; CDR3aa: ASSPGQGWGLNTEAF
j_gene: TRBJ2-3; v_gene: TRBV27; abundance: NA; CDR3aa: ASSLGDRGTDTQY
j_gene: TRBJ2-3; v_gene: TRBV6-4; abundance: NA; CDR3aa: ARPTGRTDTQY
j_gene: TRBJ1-4; v_gene: TRBV4-2; abundance: NA; CDR3aa: ASSQDLLRSNEKLF
j_gene: TRBJ2-3; v_gene: TRBV7-2; abundance: NA; CDR3aa: ASSLGALAGGTDTQY
j_gene: TRBJ1-5; v_gene: TRBV6-2/TRBV6-3; abundance: NA; CDR3aa: ASSDTGDQPQH
j_gene: TRBJ1-6; v_gene: TRBV6-1; abundance: NA; CDR3aa: ASSLGQGASPLH
j_gene: TRBJ2-7; v_gene: TRBV19; abundance: NA; CDR3aa: ASSITVEYEQY
j_gene: TRBJ1-5; v_gene: TRBV7-8; abundance: NA; CDR3aa: ASSLAQGAGNQPQH
j_gene: TRBJ2-5; v_gene: TRBV2; abundance: NA; CDR3aa: ASSRDRDRQETQY
j_gene: TRBJ1-5; v_gene: TRBV7-2; abundance: NA; CDR3aa: ASSLRWRDEPQH
j_gene: TRBJ2-1; v_gene: TRBV18; abundance: NA; CDR3aa: ASSPEVGGITLGNEQF
j_gene: TRBJ1-2; v_gene: TRBV7-2; abundance: NA; CDR3aa: ASSFGTIGGYT
j_gene: TRBJ2-7; v_gene: TRBV29-1; abundance: NA; CDR3aa: SVGDRAYEQY
j_gene: TRBJ2-1; v_gene: TRBV11-3; abundance: NA; CDR3aa: ASSQGGHNEQF
j_gene: TRBJ2-5; v_gene: TRBV19; abundance: NA; CDR3aa: ASSRQAGTQY
j_gene: TRBJ1-1; v_gene: TRBV5-1; abundance: NA; CDR3aa: ASSLRSGGTEAF
j_gene: TRBJ1-1; v_gene: TRBV29-1; abundance: NA; CDR3aa: SGSTGTDTEAF
j_gene: TRBJ2-1; v_gene: TRBV5-4; abundance: NA; CDR3aa: ASSLDVAGNEQF
j_gene: TRBJ1-1; v_gene: TRBV7-9; abundance: NA; CDR3aa: ASSRENTEAF
j_gene: TRBJ2-7; v_gene: TRBV5-6; abundance: NA; CDR3aa: ASSPLNNEQY
j_gene: TRBJ1-3; v_gene: TRBV2; abundance: NA; CDR3aa: ASRGVRIQTDTIY
j_gene: TRBJ1-1; v_gene: TRBV7-9; abundance: NA; CDR3aa: ASSLADRSPGTEAF
j_gene: TRBJ1-1; v_gene: TRBV10-2; abundance: NA; CDR3aa: ASSDRGITEAF
j_gene: TRBJ2-7; v_gene: TRBV12-3/TRBV12-4; abundance: NA; CDR3aa: ASSPHSGSEQY
j_gene: TRBJ1-2; v_gene: TRBV9; abundance: NA; CDR3aa: ASSDRDRGPPNYGYT
j_gene: TRBJ1-2; v_gene: TRBV11-2; abundance: few; CDR3aa: ASSPTGQGSKGYT
j_gene: TRBJ1-6; v_gene: TRBV7-8; abundance: NA; CDR3aa: ASSLGAANSNSPLH
j_gene: TRBJ2-7; v_gene: TRBV5-1; abundance: NA; CDR3aa: ASKGQTYEQY
j_gene: TRBJ2-7; v_gene: TRBV27; abundance: NA; CDR3aa: ASSLSGRGGSYEQY
j_gene: TRBJ2-1; v_gene: TRBV7-9; abundance: NA; CDR3aa: ASSLPLAQGIYNEQF
j_gene: TRBJ1-2; v_gene: TRBV18; abundance: NA; CDR3aa: ASSPRGHGYT
j_gene: TRBJ2-2; v_gene: TRBV19; abundance: NA; CDR3aa: ASRQGWENTGELF
j_gene: TRBJ2-5; v_gene: TRBV2; abundance: few; CDR3aa: ASSDGGRGGETQY
j_gene: TRBJ2-5; v_gene: TRBV7-2; abundance: NA; CDR3aa: ASSLVAEGETQY
j_gene: TRBJ2-7; v_gene: TRBV4-2; abundance: few; CDR3aa: ASSQDWGPSYEQY
j_gene: TRBJ2-3; v_gene: TRBV7-2; abundance: NA; CDR3aa: ASSNTGGDTQY